This T cell receptor beta chain comes out of a study of blood T cell repertoires in COVID-19. Unmatched junction bases numbered 13, after V lost 5 bases and J lost 2 bases. Germline V gene sequence: CDR1 MNHEY, CDR2 SVGEGT. The CDR3 totals 18 residues. Authors' analysis steps: Reference gene primer amplification gave estimated nucleated cell counts. TCRdb's copy holds only in-frame clones and misses some; the assay was immunoSEQ multiplex PCR. That table furnishes V, J and clone size, whereas the DNA furnished D and trimming. The table has about 150,000 clones, about 89% seen once. V is TRBV6-2 or TRBV6-3 and J is TRBJ1-5; 9 bases line up with TRBD1. The receptor comes from a man in his fifties or sixties with acute or convalescent COVID-19. The material sequenced was peripheral blood. This CDR3 is CASSVRDRDHGGNQPQHF. In DNA form, the CDR3 reads TGTGCCAGCAGTGTCCGGGACAGGGATCACGGAGGCAATCAGCCCCAGCATTTT.